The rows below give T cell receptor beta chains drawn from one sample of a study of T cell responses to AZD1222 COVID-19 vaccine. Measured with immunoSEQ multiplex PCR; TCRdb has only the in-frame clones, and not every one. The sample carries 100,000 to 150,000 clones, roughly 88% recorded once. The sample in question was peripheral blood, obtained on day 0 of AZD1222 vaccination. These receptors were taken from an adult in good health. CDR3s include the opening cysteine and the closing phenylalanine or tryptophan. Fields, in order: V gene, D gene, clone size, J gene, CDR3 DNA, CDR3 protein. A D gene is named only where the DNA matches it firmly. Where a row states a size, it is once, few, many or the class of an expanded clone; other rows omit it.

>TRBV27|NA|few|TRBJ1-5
TGTGCCAGCAGCGGAAACAATCAGCCCCAGCATTTT
CASSGNNQPQHF
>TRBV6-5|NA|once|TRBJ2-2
TGTGCCAGCAGCCTTGGCAGTCTGAACACCGGGGAGCTGTTTTTT
CASSLGSLNTGELFF
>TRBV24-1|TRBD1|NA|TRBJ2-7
TGTGCCACCAGTGATTGGACAGGGGCCTCCTACGAGCAGTACTTC
CATSDWTGASYEQYF
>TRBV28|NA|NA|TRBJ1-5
TGTGCCAGCAGTTTTGGGAGTAGCAATCAGCCCCAGCATTTT
CASSFGSSNQPQHF
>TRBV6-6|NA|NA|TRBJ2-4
TGTGCCAGCAGTCCCGGGAGCACTGGCATTCAGTACTTC
CASSPGSTGIQYF
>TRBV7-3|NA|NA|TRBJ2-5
TGTGCCAGCAGCTTAGGGCCGAACAACCTTGGCCCACAAGAGACCCAGTACTTC
CASSLGPNNLGPQETQYF
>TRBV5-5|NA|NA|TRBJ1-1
TGTGCCAGCAGCTTCCTAACTCTACAGTCCGACACTGAAGCTTTCTTT
CASSFLTLQSDTEAFF
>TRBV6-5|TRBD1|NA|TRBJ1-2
TGTGCCAGCCTAACAGGGGATGGCTACACCTTC
CASLTGDGYTF
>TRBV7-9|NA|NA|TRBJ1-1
TGTGCCAGCAGTCTAGAGGGGAGACCAAACGCTGAAGCTTTCTTT
CASSLEGRPNAEAFF
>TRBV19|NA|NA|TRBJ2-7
TGTGCCAGTAGTCCCCGGGACACCTACGAGCAGTACTTC
CASSPRDTYEQYF
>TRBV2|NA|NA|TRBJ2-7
TGTGCCAGCAGTGAGGCAGGGAGCTCCTACGAGCAGTACTTC
CASSEAGSSYEQYF
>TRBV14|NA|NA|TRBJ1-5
TGTGCCAGCAGAAATCAGCCCCAGCATTTT
CASRNQPQHF
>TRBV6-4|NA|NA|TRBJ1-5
TGTGCCAGCAGTGACATCGGACGATCAACTTCGGGGCTTGATAGCAATCAGCCCCAGCATTTT
CASSDIGRSTSGLDSNQPQHF
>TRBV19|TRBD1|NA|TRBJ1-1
TGTGCCAGTAGTTTTGCAGGGGGTATCACTGAAGCTTTCTTT
CASSFAGGITEAFF
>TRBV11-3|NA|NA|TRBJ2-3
TGTGCCAGCAGCCCCGATCGAGATACGCAGTATTTT
CASSPDRDTQYF
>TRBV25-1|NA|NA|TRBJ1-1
TGTGCCAGCAGTGAACACGAGGGGGGACGAGTTGTCACTGAAGCTTTCTTT
CASSEHEGGRVVTEAFF
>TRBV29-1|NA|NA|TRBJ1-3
TGCAGCGTTGCCCCCGGTAACACCATATATTTT
CSVAPGNTIYF
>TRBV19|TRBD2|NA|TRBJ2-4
TGTGCCAGTAGTGGACTAGCGGGGACCTTAGCCAAAAACATTCAGTACTTC
CASSGLAGTLAKNIQYF
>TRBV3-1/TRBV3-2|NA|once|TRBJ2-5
TGTGCCAGCTTCCAGGGCGGTGAGACCCAGTACTTC
CASFQGGETQYF
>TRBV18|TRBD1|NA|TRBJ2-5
TGTGCCAGCTCACCCAGGACAGGGCAAGAGACCCAGTACTTC
CASSPRTGQETQYF
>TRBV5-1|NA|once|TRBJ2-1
TGCGCCAGCAGTATCACTCGGAATGAGCAGTTCTTC
CASSITRNEQFF
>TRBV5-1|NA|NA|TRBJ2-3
TGCGCCAGCAGCTTGGGCAGGCAGACAGATACGCAGTATTTT
CASSLGRQTDTQYF
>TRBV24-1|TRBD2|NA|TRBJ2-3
TGTGCCACCAGTCGAACTAGCGGGGGCCGCACAGATACGCAGTATTTT
CATSRTSGGRTDTQYF
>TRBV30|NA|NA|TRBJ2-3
TGTGCCTGGAGTGCCCTGTTGGACGGGACGCAGTATTTT
CAWSALLDGTQYF
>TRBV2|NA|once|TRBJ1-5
TGTGCCAGCAGTCAGTTCAGTGGGACCAATCAGCCCCAGCATTTT
CASSQFSGTNQPQHF
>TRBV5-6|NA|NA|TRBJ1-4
TGTGCCAGCACCCTGCTTGGACGACAGGAGAATGAAAAACTGTTTTTT
CASTLLGRQENEKLFF
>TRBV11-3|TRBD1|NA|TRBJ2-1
TGTGCCAGCAGCGTGACAGGGTATGAGCAGTTCTTC
CASSVTGYEQFF
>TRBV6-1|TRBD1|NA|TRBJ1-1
TGTGCCAGCACCGACAACAGGGGGCAGGACACTGAAGCTTTCTTT
CASTDNRGQDTEAFF
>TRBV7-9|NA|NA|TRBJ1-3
TGTGCCAGCGGACTGGACGGATTCTCTGGAAACACCATATATTTT
CASGLDGFSGNTIYF
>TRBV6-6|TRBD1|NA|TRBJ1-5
TGTGCCAGCAGTCCGACAGGGCGAACTCAACCAGGCCAGGGCAATCAGCCCCAGCATTTT
CASSPTGRTQPGQGNQPQHF
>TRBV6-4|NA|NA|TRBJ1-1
TGTGCCAGCAGTGACAGGGGAGGTGCGAACACTGAAGCTTTCTTT
CASSDRGGANTEAFF
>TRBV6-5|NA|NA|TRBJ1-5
TGTGCCAGCAGCCTCCGACAGACCAATCAGCCCCAGCATTTT
CASSLRQTNQPQHF
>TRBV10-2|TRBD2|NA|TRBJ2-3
TGCGCCAGCAGCGAACTAGCGGGAGGGGCAGATACGCAGTATTTT
CASSELAGGADTQYF
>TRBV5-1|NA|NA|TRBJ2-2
TGCGCCAGCAGCCGTGGGACGGCGGGGACCGGGGAGCTGTTTTTT
CASSRGTAGTGELFF
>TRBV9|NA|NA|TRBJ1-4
TGTGCCAGCAGCGTAGATACAGGAGATAATGAAAAACTGTTTTTT
CASSVDTGDNEKLFF
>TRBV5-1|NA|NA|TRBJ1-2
TGCGCCAGCAGCTCTATTACCGGGAGTAACTATGGCTACACCTTC
CASSSITGSNYGYTF
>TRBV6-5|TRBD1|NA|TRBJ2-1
TGTGCCAGCAGTTACAGGGACAGAACCTACAATGAGCAGTTCTTC
CASSYRDRTYNEQFF
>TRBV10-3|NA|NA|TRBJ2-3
TGTGCCACCCGGGACTTAACCACAGATACGCAGTATTTT
CATRDLTTDTQYF
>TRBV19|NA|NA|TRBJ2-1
TGTGCCAGTAGTATAGCTCAATATCCAGGCAATGAGCAGTTCTTC
CASSIAQYPGNEQFF
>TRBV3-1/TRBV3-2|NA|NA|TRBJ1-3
TGTGCCAGCAGCCCCATCGCGGCGACCGGAAACACCATATATTTT
CASSPIAATGNTIYF
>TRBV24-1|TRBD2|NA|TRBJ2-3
TGTGCCACCAGTGAATGGACTAGCGGTATAGATACGCAGTATTTT
CATSEWTSGIDTQYF
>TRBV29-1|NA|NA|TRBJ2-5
TGCAGCGCTCCCGCGGGGAGGCCGGGGGAGACCCAGTACTTC
CSAPAGRPGETQYF
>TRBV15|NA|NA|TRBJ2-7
TGTGCCACCAGCAGAAGGGTCACGGGGGGCGACGAGCAGTACTTC
CATSRRVTGGDEQYF
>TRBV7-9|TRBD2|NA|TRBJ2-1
TGTGCCAGCAGCTTAGTGGTGACTAGCGGGGACCACAATGAGCAGTTCTTC
CASSLVVTSGDHNEQFF
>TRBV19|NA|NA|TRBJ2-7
TGTGCCAGTAGTATGAGGGGGGAAGGAGCCTACGAGCAGTACTTC
CASSMRGEGAYEQYF
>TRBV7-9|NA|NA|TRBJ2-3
TGTGCCAGCAGCCCCCAGTCGGATACGCAGTATTTT
CASSPQSDTQYF
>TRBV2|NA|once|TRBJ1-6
TGTGCCAGCAGCCGAACAGGTTCTGCCTCCTCACCCCTCCACTTT
CASSRTGSASSPLHF
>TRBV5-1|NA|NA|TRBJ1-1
TGCGCCAGCAGCCGACAGGATGGCACTGAAGCTTTCTTT
CASSRQDGTEAFF
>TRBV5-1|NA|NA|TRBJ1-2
TGCGCCAGCAGCTTGGAGGATTTTGGCTACACCTTC
CASSLEDFGYTF
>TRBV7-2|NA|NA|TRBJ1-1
TGTGCCAGCAGCTTAGCGAAGGAGACTGAAGCTTTCTTT
CASSLAKETEAFF
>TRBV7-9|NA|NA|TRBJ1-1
TGTGCCAGCAGCTCTGGACTGGGAATGAACACTGAAGCTTTCTTT
CASSSGLGMNTEAFF
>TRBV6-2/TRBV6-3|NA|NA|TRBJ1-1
TGTGCCAGCAGCCCCGTTGGGACTGAAGCTTTCTTT
CASSPVGTEAFF
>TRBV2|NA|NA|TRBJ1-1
TGTGCCAGCAGTGAAATTTCAGTCGTCACTGAAGCTTTCTTT
CASSEISVVTEAFF
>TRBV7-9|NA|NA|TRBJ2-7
TGTGCCAGCAGCTTAGGGAAATGGACCGACTCCTACGAGCAGTACTTC
CASSLGKWTDSYEQYF
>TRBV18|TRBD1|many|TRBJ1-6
TGTGCCAGCTCACCCGGACAGGATAATTCACCCCTCCACTTT
CASSPGQDNSPLHF
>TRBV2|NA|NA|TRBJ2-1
TGTGCCAGTATCCTAAAGAATACTGAGCAGTTCTTC
CASILKNTEQFF